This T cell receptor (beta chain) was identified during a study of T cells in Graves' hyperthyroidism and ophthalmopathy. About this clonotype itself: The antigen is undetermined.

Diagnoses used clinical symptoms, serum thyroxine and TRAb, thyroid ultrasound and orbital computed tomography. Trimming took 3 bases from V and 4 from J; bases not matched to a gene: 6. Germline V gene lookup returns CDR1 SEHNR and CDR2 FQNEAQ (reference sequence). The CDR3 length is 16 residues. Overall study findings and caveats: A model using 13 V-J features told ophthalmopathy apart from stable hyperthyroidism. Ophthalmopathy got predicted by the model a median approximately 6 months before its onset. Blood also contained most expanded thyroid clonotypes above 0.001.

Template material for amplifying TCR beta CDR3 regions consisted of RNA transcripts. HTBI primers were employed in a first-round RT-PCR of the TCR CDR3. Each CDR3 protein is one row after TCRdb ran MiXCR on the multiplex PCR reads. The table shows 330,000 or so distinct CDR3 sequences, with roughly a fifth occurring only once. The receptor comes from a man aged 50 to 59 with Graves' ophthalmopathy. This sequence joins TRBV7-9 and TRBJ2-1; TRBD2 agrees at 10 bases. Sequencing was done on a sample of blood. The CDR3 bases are TGTGCCAGCAGCTTTCGGACTAGCGGAGCTTACAATGAGCAGTTCTTC. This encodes CASSFRTSGAYNEQFF.